The 14 T cell receptor beta chains given below trace back to one sample, sequenced in a study of T cell clonotyping in hematopoietic cell transplantation. Here immunoSEQ multiplex PCR was the method, and the copy in TCRdb shows in-frame clones only, minus some. This table has 17,000 or so clones, about two thirds appearing once. The sample consisted of peripheral blood mononuclear cells. These receptors came from a woman aged 55-70 years in good health. Some clones in this sample may be carry-over from other donors' samples.

This clone showed up just a few times. The chain joins TRBV7-2 to TRBJ1-6, with TRBD1 matching 10 bases. V gave up 3 bases and J gave up 9 bases; unmatched junction bases: 8. Per the germline V gene, CDR1 is SGHTA and CDR2 is FQGNSA. The CDR3 length is 16 residues. The CDR3 region is CASSFLGQGEFSPLHF. CDR3 sequence (DNA): TGTGCCAGCAGCTTCCTAGGACAGGGGGAGTTTTCACCCCTCCACTTT. The full variable domain, rest sourced from reference TRBV7-2 and TRBJ1-6, is GAGVSQSPSNKVTEKGKDVELRCDPISGHTALYWYRQSLGQGLEFLIYFQGNSAPDKSGLPSDRFSAERTGGSVSTLTIQRTQQEDSAVYLCASSFLGQGEFSPLHFGNGTRLTVT.

This chain connects TRBV7-2 to TRBJ2-7; D gene ambiguous. The CDR3 length is 13 residues. The germline CDR1 and CDR2 sequences are SGHTA and FQGNSA. V was cut by 4 bases and J by 7 bases, with 14 bases left in between. The CDR3 protein is CASSSNYYSEQYF. The CDR3 bases are TGTGCCAGCAGCTCGAACTACTATTCGGAGCAGTACTTC.

This clone appeared a few times. The chain carries TRBV9 and TRBJ2-2, with unresolved D. This CDR3 contains 14 residues. Trimming pared 4 bases from V and 7 bases from J, leaving 14 bases between. The V gene's germline CDR1 is SGDLS and CDR2 YYNGEE. The CDR3, as DNA: TGTGCCAGCAGCCCCGTTACGGCAGACGGGGAGCTGTTTTTT. Amino acid sequence: CASSPVTADGELFF.

J is TRBJ1-2 and V is TRBV2, with 7 bases that match TRBD1. From germline, CDR1 is SNHLY and CDR2 FYNNEI. This CDR3 region has 14 residues. J was trimmed by 0 bases and V by 7 bases; bases with no gene match: 5. The CDR3 DNA follows: TGTGCCAGCACCATAGACAGGGCTAACTATGGCTACACCTTC. Protein sequence: CASTIDRANYGYTF.

V is TRBV19 and J is TRBJ1-2; possibly TRBD1 for D (6 bases). Trimming shortened V by 3 bases and J by 4 bases, and 18 bases separated the two germline ends. Looked up from germline, CDR1 is LNHDA and CDR2 is SQIVND (reference sequence). This CDR3 comprises 16 residues. CDR3 sequence (DNA): TGTGCCAGTAGTATGGGTGGCAGGGGTATTACCTATGGCTACACCTTC. Amino acids: CASSMGGRGITYGYTF.

This clone occurred a few times. The chain employs TRBV19 and TRBJ2-1; 10 bases are a match to TRBD2. The CDR3 is 17 residues long. Per the germline V gene, CDR1 is LNHDA and CDR2 is SQIVND (reference sequence). With V trimmed by 6 bases and J by 1 base, 9 bases remained unmatched. The CDR3 region is CASSPASGRMSYNEQFF. The CDR3 coding sequence is TGTGCCAGTAGCCCTGCTAGCGGGAGAATGTCCTACAATGAGCAGTTCTTC. Using reference TRBV19 and TRBJ2-1 for the parts outside the CDR3, the full variable domain is DGGITQSPKYLFRKEGQNVTLSCEQNLNHDAMYWYRQDPGQGLRLIYYSQIVNDFQKGDIAEGYSVSREKKESFPLTVTSAQKNPTAFYLCASSPASGRMSYNEQFFGPGTRLTVL.

This clone was observed a handful of times. The chain couples TRBV25-1 to TRBJ1-2; D remains ambiguous. The V end was cut by 4 bases, the J end by 7 bases, with 7 bases between. The CDR3 extends over 11 amino acids. In germline, CDR1 is MGHDK, CDR2 SYGVNS. The CDR3: CASSGPGGYTF. In nucleotides, the CDR3 is TGTGCCAGCAGTGGGCCCGGTGGCTACACCTTC.

V and J are TRBV6-1 and TRBJ2-5; the match to TRBD2 covers 14 bases. Per the germline V gene, CDR1 is MNHNS and CDR2 is SASEGT. V lost 1 base, J lost 6 bases, and 7 bases stayed unmatched. The CDR3 covers 17 residues. CDR3 in amino acids: CASSEDGTSGGRKTQYF. The CDR3 nucleotides are TGTGCCAGCAGTGAAGACGGGACTAGCGGGGGTCGTAAGACCCAGTACTTC.

The chain joins TRBV27 to TRBJ1-1, with a possible D match to TRBD1 (5 bases). Germline V lookup: CDR1 MNHEY, CDR2 SMNVEV (reference sequence). V was pared by 2 bases and J by 4 bases, with 11 bases between. The CDR3 loop spans 14 amino acids. The CDR3 DNA is TGTGCCAGCAGTTTACGGGGGAGGCCCACTGAAGCTTTCTTT. Translated, it gives CASSLRGRPTEAFF.

This chain joins TRBV5-4 and TRBJ2-3; the match to TRBD1 covers 9 bases. The germline V gene has CDR1 SGHNT and CDR2 YYREEE (reference sequence). With V trimmed by 3 bases and J by 4 bases, 6 bases remained unmatched. The CDR3 runs to 15 residues. Here the CDR3 reads CASSSQTGGADTQYF. CDR3 nucleotides: TGTGCCAGCAGCTCGCAGACAGGGGGGGCAGATACGCAGTATTTT.

This clone was counted only a few times. The DNA of the CDR3 is TGTGCCAGCAGTGAAACAGGGTTCCAAGAGACCCAGTACTTC. It translates to CASSETGFQETQYF. The genes are TRBV2 and TRBJ2-5; a weak D match, TRBD1 (6 bases). Trimming stripped 2 bases from V and 1 base from J, with 8 bases between. Germline CDR1 SNHLY, CDR2 FYNNEI. The CDR3 sequence is 14 residues long. Drawing the rest from reference TRBV2 and TRBJ2-5, the complete variable domain is EPEVTQTPSHQVTQMGQEVILRCVPISNHLYFYWYRQILGQKVEFLVSFYNNEISEKSEIFDDQFSVERPDGSNFTLKIRSTKLEDSAMYFCASSETGFQETQYFGPGTRLLVL.

This chain connects TRBV4-1 to TRBJ2-3, with D possibly being TRBD1 (5 bases). The CDR3 length is 14 residues. Germline CDR1 is MGHRA and CDR2 is YSYEKL. Trimming cost V 8 bases and J 3 bases, with 15 bases left between them. The CDR3 DNA follows: TGCGCCAGCGGACGAAGACAGATGACAGATACGCAGTATTTT. Translation gives CASGRRQMTDTQYF.

The V and J genes are TRBV4-3 and TRBJ1-2; no clear D. The CDR3 extends over 15 amino acids. Per the germline V gene, CDR1 is LGHNA and CDR2 is YSLEER. Trimming removed 0 bases at V and 2 bases at J, with 10 bases between. CDR3 residues: CASSQEVGSNYGYTF. The CDR3 region has the DNA TGCGCCAGCAGCCAAGAAGTTGGCAGCAACTATGGCTACACCTTC.

The rearrangement links TRBV19 to TRBJ1-6; D gene unclear. With 7 bases removed from V and 5 bases from J, the gap between germline ends came to 15 bases. The V gene's germline CDR1 is LNHDA and CDR2 SQIVND (reference sequence). The CDR3 length is 15 residues. The CDR3 region is CASTSGRNNNSPLHF. The CDR3 DNA reads as TGTGCCAGTACCTCGGGTAGGAACAATAATTCACCCCTCCACTTT.